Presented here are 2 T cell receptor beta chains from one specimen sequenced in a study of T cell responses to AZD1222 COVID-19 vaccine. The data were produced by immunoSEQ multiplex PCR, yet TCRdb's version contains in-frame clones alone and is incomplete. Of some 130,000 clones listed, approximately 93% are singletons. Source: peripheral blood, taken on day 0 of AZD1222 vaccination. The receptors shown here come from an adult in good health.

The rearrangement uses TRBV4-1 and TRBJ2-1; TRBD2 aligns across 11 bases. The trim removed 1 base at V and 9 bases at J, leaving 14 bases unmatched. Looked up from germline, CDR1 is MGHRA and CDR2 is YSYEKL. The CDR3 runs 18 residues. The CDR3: CASSQGLPLAGGKGEQFF. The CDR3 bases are TGCGCCAGCAGCCAAGGTCTACCTCTAGCGGGAGGAAAGGGTGAGCAGTTCTTC.

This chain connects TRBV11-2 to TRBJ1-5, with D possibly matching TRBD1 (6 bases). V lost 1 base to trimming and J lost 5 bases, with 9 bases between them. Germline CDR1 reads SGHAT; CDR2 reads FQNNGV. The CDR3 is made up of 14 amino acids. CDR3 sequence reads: CASSLGPGDQPQHF. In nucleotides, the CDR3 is TGTGCCAGCAGCTTAGGGCCAGGGGATCAGCCCCAGCATTTT.